Listed here are 27 T cell receptor beta chains from one sample, sequenced in a study of regulatory T cells in long-lasting Graves disease. Time point denoted: newly diagnosed GD, antithyroid drugs for less than 3 months. PBMC RNA was the source of the TCR library. For TCR beta, libraries came from iRepertoire HTBI primers and Arm-PCR of CDR3 regions. TCRdb itself ran the multiplex PCR reads through MiXCR, one entry per CDR3 protein. Of 450,000 to 700,000 distinct CDR3 sequences in the sample, less than 15% are singletons; the top ten hold 10%. The sample was also reused in another study, on T cells in Graves' hyperthyroidism and ophthalmopathy.

Sample: peripheral blood mononuclear cells (PBMCs), taken at new diagnosis, from a patient treated with antithyroid drugs. These receptors were taken from a man between 25 and 39 years old with Graves disease.

This clonotype was found many times. The chain is built from TRBV29-1 and TRBJ1-2; possible D gene TRBD1, 6 bases. The V and J ends lost 4 bases and 5 bases respectively, with 8 bases between them. Germline V lookup: CDR1 SQVTM, CDR2 ANQGSEA. The CDR3 has 11 amino acids. CDR3: CSVVGGYGYTF. CDR3 DNA: TGCAGCGTTGTAGGGGGTTATGGCTACACCTTC.

This clonotype was counted ten times or more. This sequence joins TRBV3-1 and TRBJ1-1; D uncertain. Germline V gene sequence: CDR1 LGHDT, CDR2 YNNKEL (reference sequence). This CDR3 spans 16 amino acids. With 2 bases removed from V and 8 bases from J, the gap between germline ends came to 21 bases. In DNA, the CDR3 is TGTGCCAGCAGCCAAAGCGATCTTCGCCCGTCGACGGAAGCTTTCTTT. Its protein is CASSQSDLRPSTEAFF.

The CDR3 sequence: CASSHTREQFF. The CDR3 DNA is TGCGCCAGCAGCCACACTAGGGAGCAGTTCTTC. The chain has TRBV5-1 and TRBJ2-1; D is possibly TRBD2 (5 bases). CDR1 is SGHRS and CDR2 is YFSETQ in the germline V gene. The CDR3 extends over 11 amino acids. V was pared by 4 bases and J by 10 bases, with 9 bases between.

This clonotype occurred many times. The rearrangement uses TRBV5-1 and TRBJ2-7; 8 nucleotides line up with TRBD2. The CDR3 loop spans 17 amino acids. Germline-derived CDR1 and CDR2 are SGHRS and YFSETQ. V shed 8 bases, J shed 0 bases, and the junction held 16 bases outside the gene matches. For the CDR3, the DNA is TGCGCCAGTCAACAAGCTACCCGGCGGGGGGTCTCCTACGAGCAGTACTTC. This translates into CASQQATRRGVSYEQYF.

The chain couples TRBV10-3 to TRBJ1-2, with a possible D match to TRBD1 (6 bases). The V and J ends lost 7 bases and 6 bases respectively, with 15 bases between them. The CDR3 totals 13 residues. Germline CDR1 and CDR2: ENHRY and SYGVKD. CDR3 in DNA: TGTGCCATCAAAATATCAGGGGCCGATGGCTACACCTTC. Encoded protein: CAIKISGADGYTF.

This clonotype was found a few times. The rearrangement links TRBV11-2 to TRBJ2-7, with 14 bases matching TRBD2. Germline V CDR1 and CDR2: SGHAT, FQNNGV. V trimming: 5 bases; J trimming: 5 bases; junction bases outside the gene matches: 8. The CDR3 totals 16 residues. The CDR3 sequence is CASSAGLAGGLHEQYF. In DNA, the CDR3 is TGTGCCAGCAGCGCCGGACTAGCGGGAGGACTCCACGAGCAGTACTTC.

Ten or more counts support this clonotype. The chain combines TRBV27 with TRBJ2-1; 9 bases are a match to TRBD2. Germline values: CDR1 MNHEY, CDR2 SMNVEV (reference sequence). The CDR3 covers 15 residues. J was trimmed by 9 bases and V by 2 bases; bases with no gene match: 8. The CDR3 nucleotides read TGTGCCAGCAGTTTAGGGTCTGGGACTAGCATTGAGCAGTTCTTC. Translation gives CASSLGSGTSIEQFF.

This clonotype occurred many times. The chain couples TRBV6-1 to TRBJ1-2, with TRBD1 matching over 7 bases. CDR1 and CDR2 (germline): MNHNS, SASEGT. This CDR3 has 15 residues. Trimming removed 6 bases from V and 7 bases from J; junction bases left unmatched: 14. The CDR3 DNA follows: TGTGCCAGCAGAGACACGGGGACCCAGGGGGGTGGCTACACCTTC. This translates into CASRDTGTQGGGYTF.

At least ten counts were recorded for this clonotype. The rearrangement uses TRBV27 and TRBJ1-3, with TRBD1 matching 10 bases. CDR1 and CDR2 (germline): MNHEY, SMNVEV (reference sequence). V shed 6 bases and J 4 bases; nucleotides not matched to a gene: 9. The CDR3 extends over 16 amino acids. CDR3 sequence: CASRHIGTGVGNTIYF. The CDR3 nucleotides are TGTGCCAGCAGACATATCGGGACAGGGGTAGGAAACACCATATATTTT.

This clonotype turned up a few times. Being one base from a much bigger clone, this may be a read error. The chain uses TRBV10-3 and TRBJ2-3, with TRBD1 as a possible D gene (5 bases). Germline CDR1 and CDR2: ENHRY and SYGVKD. This CDR3 has 15 residues. In DNA, the CDR3 is TGTGCCGTCAGATCAAGAGCAGGGAGCACAGATACGCAGTATTTT. Protein sequence: CAVRSRAGSTDTQYF.

CDR3 coding DNA: TGTGCCAGCCGCACGGACGGAAACTATGGCTACACCTTC. It translates to CASRTDGNYGYTF. The chain joins TRBV19 to TRBJ1-2; D gene ambiguous. The germline V gene encodes CDR1 LNHDA and CDR2 SQIVND (reference sequence). The CDR3 is 13 residues long. The ends were cut back, 9 bases at V and 2 bases at J, with 13 bases in the middle.

This clonotype was counted many times. The chain uses TRBV28 and TRBJ1-4; TRBD1 is a possible D gene (5 bases). Trimming took off 2 bases at V and 3 bases at J, with 10 bases between the two ends. CDR1 and CDR2 (germline): MDHEN, SYDVKM. This CDR3 spans 15 amino acids. The CDR3 loop is CASSLQGPANEKLFF. Written as DNA, the CDR3 is TGTGCCAGCAGTTTACAGGGTCCGGCTAATGAAAAACTGTTTTTT.

This clonotype was detected ten times or more. A much more abundant neighbour one base away suggests this may be a read error. The CDR3 protein is CASSSDAGELFF. The CDR3 DNA sequence: TGTGCCAGCAGCTCGGACGCCGGGGAGCTGTTTTTT. The V call is TRBV7-9, the J call TRBJ2-2, with D unresolved. V was shortened by 4 bases and J by 6 bases, with 6 bases between the two germline ends. There are 12 residues in the CDR3. Germline V gene sequence: CDR1 SEHNR, CDR2 FQNEAQ (reference sequence).

This clonotype has a count of ten or more. V and J are TRBV19 and TRBJ1-4; no reliable D call. The CDR3 has 12 residues. The germline CDR1 and CDR2 sequences are LNHDA and SQIVND (reference sequence). V was trimmed by 5 bases and J by 9 bases, leaving 10 bases between them. For the CDR3, the DNA is TGTGCCAGTAGTCCAGAGAGGAAAAAACTGTTTTTT. This encodes CASSPERKKLFF.

This CDR3 reads CSASRQANYGYTF. The CDR3 nucleotides read TGCAGTGCTTCAAGACAGGCTAACTATGGCTACACCTTC. The chain employs TRBV20-1 and TRBJ1-2; D might be TRBD1 (6 bases). This CDR3 is 13 amino acids long. CDR1 is DFQATT and CDR2 is SNEGSKA in the germline V gene (reference sequence). The V end lost 5 bases, the J end lost 0 bases, and 10 bases lay between the germline ends.

This clonotype has a handful of counts. The V call is TRBV24-1, the J call TRBJ2-1; TRBD2 agrees at 10 bases. From germline, CDR1 is KGHDR and CDR2 SFDVKD. The CDR3 loop spans 16 amino acids. V was pared by 3 bases and J by 8 bases, with 9 bases of the junction left unmatched. The CDR3 nucleotides are TGTGCCACCAGTGATCTACTTAGCGGGAGGTTCGATGAGCAGTTCTTC. As protein: CATSDLLSGRFDEQFF.

This clonotype was recorded many times. The chain uses TRBV10-1 and TRBJ2-2; D is uncertain. Germline V gene lookup returns CDR1 WNHNN and CDR2 SYGVQD (reference sequence). This CDR3 contains 13 residues. The V end was cut by 0 bases, the J end by 7 bases, with 6 bases between. The CDR3 protein is CASSESGDGELFF. DNA for the CDR3: TGCGCCAGCAGTGAGTCAGGCGACGGGGAGCTGTTTTTT.

This clonotype has only a few counts. The chain couples TRBV12-5 to TRBJ2-2; D is unclear. In germline, CDR1 is LGHNT, CDR2 FRNRAP. The CDR3 extends over 13 amino acids. V gave up 3 bases and J gave up 3 bases, with 5 bases separating them. CDR3: CASGLWYTGELFF. The CDR3 DNA reads as TGTGCTAGTGGTTTATGGTACACCGGGGAGCTGTTTTTT.

This clonotype was recorded many times. The chain uses TRBV3-1 and TRBJ1-1; D not resolved. Trimming took off 3 bases at V and 1 base at J, with 6 bases between the two ends. The germline CDR1 and CDR2 sequences are LGHDT and YNNKEL (reference sequence). CDR3 length equals 13 residues. The CDR3, as DNA: TGTGCCAGCAGCCATGTTGGGAACACTGAAGCTTTCTTT. Its protein is CASSHVGNTEAFF.

The sample holds many counts of this clonotype. CDR3 region: CASSADRVYVFF. DNA for the CDR3: TGTGCCAGCAGTGCCGACAGGGTTTACGTGTTCTTC. The V gene is TRBV12-3 or TRBV12-4, the J gene TRBJ2-1; TRBD1 aligns across 7 bases. The CDR3 runs to 12 residues. The V and J ends lost 5 bases and 15 bases, in that order; junction bases with no gene match: 10.

This clonotype was observed at least ten times. This chain joins TRBV20-1 and TRBJ2-3; a weak D match, TRBD2 (6 bases). The CDR3 has 14 residues. Trimming took off 6 bases at V and 5 bases at J, with 18 bases between the two ends. In germline, CDR1 is DFQATT, CDR2 SNEGSKA (reference sequence). CDR3 in amino acids: CSAVSPGLQDTQYF. Here the CDR3 DNA reads TGCAGTGCGGTCTCTCCGGGACTCCAAGATACGCAGTATTTT.

To note about this clonotype: A much more abundant neighbour one base away suggests this may be a read error. The genes are TRBV29-1 and TRBJ2-1; no firm D call. The CDR3 loop spans 12 amino acids. The germline gives CDR1 SQVTM, CDR2 ANQGSEA. The CDR3 reads CRVVSSYNEQFF. CDR3 DNA sequence: TGCAGAGTGGTGAGCTCCTACAATGAGCAGTTCTTC.

This clonotype was counted only a few times. The V call is TRBV5-4, the J call TRBJ2-7; 11 positions match TRBD2. The CDR3 is 16 amino acids. Losses at the gene ends were 4 bases for V and 12 bases for J; bases not matched to a gene: 18. The V gene's germline CDR1 is SGHNT and CDR2 YYREEE (reference sequence). CDR3 sequence reads: CASSRRPTSGSIRVYF. The DNA of the CDR3 is TGTGCCAGCAGCCGACGACCTACTAGCGGGAGTATACGGGTGTACTTC.

This clonotype was seen many times. This rearrangement joins TRBV7-2 to TRBJ2-1, with 10 bases matching TRBD2. The V and J ends lost 2 bases and 14 bases, in that order; junction bases with no gene match: 9. Per germline, CDR1 SGHTA and CDR2 FQGNSA. CDR3 length equals 14 residues. The CDR3 DNA reads as TGTGCCAGCAGCTTAAGCCTCCTAGCGGGAGTTAAGTTCTTC. Its translation: CASSLSLLAGVKFF.

This clonotype was counted ten times or more. The rearrangement uses TRBV10-2 and TRBJ2-3; 7 bases match TRBD1. The CDR3 runs 16 residues. The J segment lost 0 bases and the V segment lost 3 bases, leaving 6 bases of the junction unmatched. Germline assignment: CDR1 WSHSY and CDR2 SAAADI. CDR3 residues: CASSDREGQSTDTQYF. The DNA for the CDR3 is TGCGCCAGCAGTGATAGAGAGGGACAGAGCACAGATACGCAGTATTTT.

On this clonotype: A clone one base away is much larger, so this may be a read error. The V and J genes are TRBV11-2 and TRBJ2-1, with D perhaps matching TRBD1 (6 bases). CDR1 and CDR2 (germline): SGHAT, FQNNGV. CDR3 length: 15 amino acids. Here the CDR3 reads CASSLRGGAGNGQFF. CDR3 nucleotides: TGTGCCAGCAGCTTGCGTGGGGGCGCCGGAAATGGGCAGTTCTTC.

This clonotype was found a few times. This may be a read error, as it is one base from a much larger clone. The chain has TRBV7-9 and TRBJ2-3, with D tentatively TRBD2 (5 bases). Germline CDR1 SEHNR, CDR2 FQNEAQ (reference sequence). The CDR3 runs to 13 residues. In nucleotides, the CDR3 is TGTGCCGGCAGCTTAGGAGGAGGTAGGACGCAGTATTTT. Its translation: CAGSLGGGRTQYF.